This T cell receptor beta chain was retrieved from a study of blood T cell repertoires in COVID-19. Whole-study context: In each case, the material was cDNA or gDNA derived from T cells, B-cell-depleted T cells, or PBMCs.

Assignment of participants to cohorts was predicated upon participant-reported clinical history. Sequencing was performed with immunoSEQ multiplex PCR; in TCRdb, only in-frame clones are kept and a portion is missing. The sample lists about 380,000 clones; over 75% were seen once. Of note for this clone: At one boundary the junction diverges from the germline segment, which might be a read error.

Germline loops: CDR1 MNHEY, CDR2 SVGAGI. This CDR3 contains 15 residues. V gene TRBV6-5 combines with J gene TRBJ1-6; 9 bases match TRBD1. This sequence was found in a man aged 30-40 years who had recovered from COVID-19. The sample consisted of PBMCs or T cells enriched from blood (not recorded which). The CDR3, as DNA: TGTGCCAGCACTTACCGGGACAGGGTACACTCACCCCTCCACTTT. Translation: CASTYRDRVHSPLHF.